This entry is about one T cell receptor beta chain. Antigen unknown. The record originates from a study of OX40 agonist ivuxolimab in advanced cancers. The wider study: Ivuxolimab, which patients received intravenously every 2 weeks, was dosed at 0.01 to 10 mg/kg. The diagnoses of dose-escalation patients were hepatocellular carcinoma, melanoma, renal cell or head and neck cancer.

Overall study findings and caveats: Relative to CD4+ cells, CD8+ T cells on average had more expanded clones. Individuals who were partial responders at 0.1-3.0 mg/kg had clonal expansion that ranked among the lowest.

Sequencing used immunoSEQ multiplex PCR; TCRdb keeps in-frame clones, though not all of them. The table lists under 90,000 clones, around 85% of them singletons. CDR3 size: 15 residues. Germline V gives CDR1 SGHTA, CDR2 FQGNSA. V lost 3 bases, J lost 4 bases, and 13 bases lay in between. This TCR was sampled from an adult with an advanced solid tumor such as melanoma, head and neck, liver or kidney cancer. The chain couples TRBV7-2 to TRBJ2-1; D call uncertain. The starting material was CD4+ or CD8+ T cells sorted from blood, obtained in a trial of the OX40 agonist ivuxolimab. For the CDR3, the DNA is TGTGCCAGCAGCTTCCAAGCTGGCGGTTACAATGAGCAGTTCTTC. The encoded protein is CASSFQAGGYNEQFF.